One sample yielded the 10 T cell receptor beta chains listed below, sequenced in a study of immune heterogeneity within non-small cell lung tumors. TCR beta CDR3 was amplified by multiplex PCR, first round around 10 cycles, 32 V and 13 J primers. MiXCR was run by TCRdb on the multiplex PCR reads, yielding one entry per CDR3 protein. The profile shows 2,800 or so distinct CDR3 sequences, over 45% of them singletons. The authors used around 0.55 ug of bulk tumor genomic DNA per sample as template. Biopsies, several per primary tumor and spaced far apart, were collected during surgery. With untreated, newly diagnosed non-small cell lung cancer, the patients went on to undergo curative surgery. Input material: lung tumor tissue. These receptors came from a woman aged 55-70 years with non-small cell lung cancer.

A few counts support this clonotype. The chain links TRBV6-1 to TRBJ2-1; 10 bases line up with TRBD2. Germline loops: CDR1 MNHNS, CDR2 SASEGT. V trimming: 5 bases; J trimming: 5 bases; junction bases outside the gene matches: 9. The CDR3 extends over 16 amino acids. CDR3 DNA sequence: TGTGCCAGCAGTAGCAATAGCGGGAGGCCCCACAATGAGCAGTTCTTC. Residues: CASSSNSGRPHNEQFF.

This sequence joins TRBV28 and TRBJ2-1; perhaps TRBD1 as D (6 bases). Looked up from germline, CDR1 is MDHEN and CDR2 is SYDVKM. This CDR3 is 13 amino acids long. The V end lost 8 bases, the J end lost 4 bases, and 12 bases lay between the germline ends. DNA for the CDR3: TGTGCCAGCGCGGCAGGGGTTTACAATGAGCAGTTCTTC. It encodes CASAAGVYNEQFF.

The chain couples TRBV5-1 to TRBJ2-1; TRBD2 agrees at 12 bases. V lost 4 bases, J lost 7 bases, and 6 bases stayed unmatched. The V gene's germline CDR1 is SGHRS and CDR2 YFSETQ. The CDR3 runs to 15 residues. The DNA for the CDR3 is TGCGCCAGCAGCCCTAGCGGGAGGGATGGGAATGAGCAGTTCTTC. Translated: CASSPSGRDGNEQFF.

This clonotype occurred once. This chain joins TRBV6-5 and TRBJ2-5; TRBD2 matches 11 bases. After removal of 0 bases from V and 2 bases from J, the junction contained 5 bases not matched to a gene. The germline V gene has CDR1 MNHEY and CDR2 SVGAGI. The CDR3 totals 17 residues. The CDR3: CASSYSIGTSGQETQYF. CDR3 coding DNA: TGTGCCAGCAGTTACTCGATCGGGACTAGCGGTCAAGAGACCCAGTACTTC.

The chain is built from TRBV4-2 and TRBJ1-6; D is possibly TRBD1 (5 bases). In germline, CDR1 is LGHNA, CDR2 YNFKEQ. The CDR3 contains 13 residues. With 5 bases removed from V and 7 bases from J, the gap between germline ends came to 9 bases. CDR3: CASSRHRNSPLHF. CDR3 DNA sequence: TGTGCCAGCAGCAGGCACAGGAATTCACCCCTCCACTTT.

The V call is TRBV6-1, the J call TRBJ1-6, with D possibly TRBD1 on 6 matching bases. Germline V lookup: CDR1 MNHNS, CDR2 SASEGT. The CDR3 covers 15 residues. Trimming removed 5 bases from V and 8 bases from J, with 16 bases in between. The CDR3 loop reads CASSFRTVRDSPLHF. DNA for the CDR3: TGTGCCAGCAGTTTCCGGACAGTGAGAGATTCACCCCTCCACTTT.

This rearrangement joins TRBV11-2 to TRBJ2-7; perhaps TRBD2 as D (5 bases). Germline CDR1 is SGHAT and CDR2 is FQNNGV. The CDR3 extends over 14 amino acids. V was trimmed by 5 bases and J by 5 bases, leaving 16 bases between them. Here the CDR3 DNA reads TGTGCCAGCAGCCGTTTTTGGGCGGGCCACGAGCAGTACTTC. The encoded protein is CASSRFWAGHEQYF. Full variable domain (outside the CDR3, taken from reference TRBV11-2 and TRBJ2-7): EAGVAQSPRYKIIEKRQSVAFWCNPISGHATLYWYQQILGQGPKLLIQFQNNGVVDDSQLPKDRFSAERLKGVDSTLKIQPAKLEDSAVYLCASSRFWAGHEQYFGPGTRLTVT.

This clonotype was picked up one time. One end of the junction varies from germline; a read error may be responsible. This chain uses TRBV6-1 with TRBJ1-5, with 7 bases identical to TRBD1. The CDR3 has 14 amino acids. From germline, CDR1 is MNHNS and CDR2 SASEGT. CDR3 nucleotide sequence: TGTGCCAGCGAAGGGACAGCCAGCAATCAGCGCCAGCATTTT. Protein sequence: CASEGTASNQRQHF.

The V call is TRBV6-1, the J call TRBJ2-7, with D possibly being TRBD1 (5 bases). CDR1 is MNHNS, CDR2 SASEGT, per germline. This CDR3 comprises 14 residues. V lost 2 bases and J lost 2, with 10 bases in between. CDR3 residues: CASSEYLRAYEQYF. CDR3 coding DNA: TGTGCCAGCAGTGAATACCTCAGGGCCTACGAGCAGTACTTC.

This chain links TRBV14 with TRBJ1-6; no clear D gene. The CDR3 is made up of 14 amino acids. Germline assignment: CDR1 SGHDN and CDR2 FVKESK. V dropped 0 bases and J dropped 9 bases, with 9 bases sitting between them. The CDR3 DNA follows: TGTGCCAGCAGCCAAGATCTCCGTAGTTCACCCCTCCACTTT. It encodes CASSQDLRSSPLHF.